A single sample gave rise to the 32 T cell receptor beta chains below, sequenced in a study of blood T cell repertoires in COVID-19. Sequenced by immunoSEQ multiplex PCR; TCRdb stores in-frame clones only, minus some. The sample lists around 45,000 clones; roughly 89% were seen once. The source material was peripheral blood. Source of these receptors: a man between 60 and 70 years old with active COVID-19.

The V call is TRBV19, the J call TRBJ2-1, with 11 bases matching TRBD1. The V gene end was trimmed by 6 bases and the J gene end by 8 bases; junction bases not matched to a gene: 6. Germline V gene lookup returns CDR1 LNHDA and CDR2 SQIVND (reference sequence). The CDR3 runs 14 residues. CDR3 in DNA: TGTGCCAGTAGCGGACAGGGGGCCTTCGATGAGCAGTTCTTC. Protein: CASSGQGAFDEQFF.

The chain has TRBV27 and TRBJ2-7, with 10 nucleotides matching TRBD1. Per germline, CDR1 MNHEY and CDR2 SMNVEV (reference sequence). J gave up 2 bases and V 4 bases, and 5 bases lay outside the gene matches. CDR3 length: 15 residues. The CDR3 bases are TGTGCCAGCAGTTATAGGGACAGGGGAGCCTACGAGCAGTACTTC. Residues: CASSYRDRGAYEQYF.

This chain joins TRBV28 and TRBJ1-5; possible D gene TRBD1, 6 bases. CDR1 is MDHEN and CDR2 is SYDVKM in the germline V gene. This CDR3 is 14 amino acids long. The V end lost 4 bases, the J end lost 5 bases, and 12 bases lay between the germline ends. The CDR3 nucleotides are TGTGCCAGCAGTTCAATACAGGGAGATCAGCCCCAGCATTTT. Its protein product is CASSSIQGDQPQHF.

The genes are TRBV28 and TRBJ1-6, with D perhaps TRBD1 (5 bases). Germline values: CDR1 MDHEN, CDR2 SYDVKM. Trimming took off 6 bases at V and 7 bases at J, with 10 bases between the two ends. This CDR3 is built from 13 residues. The CDR3 sequence is CASSRARNSPLHF. In nucleotides, the CDR3 is TGTGCCAGCAGCAGGGCACGCAATTCACCCCTCCACTTT.

The chain links TRBV5-6 to TRBJ2-3; no definite D call. The CDR3 has 14 amino acids. Trimming took 2 bases from V and 2 from J, leaving 9 bases between them. Looked up from germline, CDR1 is SGHDT and CDR2 is YYEEEE. CDR3 in DNA: TGTGCCAGCAGCTTAGACATATACACAGATACGCAGTATTTT. Protein: CASSLDIYTDTQYF.

The V and J genes are TRBV28 and TRBJ1-1, with unresolved D. This CDR3 is 12 amino acids long. The V gene's germline CDR1 is MDHEN and CDR2 SYDVKM. Trimming pared 7 bases from V and 4 bases from J, leaving 10 bases between. The CDR3 reads CASIGDPTEAFF. DNA for the CDR3: TGTGCCAGCATCGGGGATCCCACTGAAGCTTTCTTT. Full variable domain (outside the CDR3, taken from reference TRBV28 and TRBJ1-1): DVKVTQSSRYLVKRTGEKVFLECVQDMDHENMFWYRQDPGLGLRLIYFSYDVKMKEKGDIPEGYSVSREKKERFSLILESASTNQTSMYLCASIGDPTEAFFGQGTRLTVV.

This sequence joins TRBV1 and TRBJ1-5; the DNA was not used to check the table's D call, TRBD1. TRBV1 is designated a pseudogene. The CDR3 has 21 amino acids. Here the CDR3 DNA reads TGCACCAGCAGCCAAGATGGAGAGTGTGACAGGGCAGCACATAGCAATCAGCCCCAGCATTTT. It encodes CTSSQDGECDRAAHSNQPQHF.

The rearrangement uses TRBV6-6 and TRBJ1-1; D is undetermined. The germline gives CDR1 MNHNY, CDR2 SVGAGI (reference sequence). The ends were cut back, 7 bases at V and 7 bases at J, with 13 bases in the middle. The CDR3 totals 12 residues. The CDR3 region has the DNA TGTGCCAGCAATCGCGGCGCAGGTGAAGCTTTCTTT. It specifies CASNRGAGEAFF.

This clone was recorded once. The chain couples TRBV28 to TRBJ1-1; 9 bases are shared with TRBD1. CDR3 length: 14 residues. Germline V gives CDR1 MDHEN, CDR2 SYDVKM. After removal of 7 bases from V and 5 bases from J, the junction contained 8 bases not matched to a gene. CDR3 region: CASTKQGAGTEAFF. The CDR3 bases are TGTGCCAGCACCAAACAGGGGGCAGGGACTGAAGCTTTCTTT.

The rearrangement joins TRBV2 to TRBJ2-4; D uncertain. Germline CDR1 SNHLY, CDR2 FYNNEI. The CDR3 length is 14 residues. Trimming cost V 4 bases and J 0 bases, with 7 bases left between them. CDR3 residues: CASSVLVAKNIQYF. The CDR3 DNA reads TGTGCCAGCAGTGTATTAGTAGCCAAAAACATTCAGTACTTC.

This chain links TRBV4-1 with TRBJ1-6, with no clear D. The CDR3 covers 16 residues. Trimming stripped 0 bases from V and 5 bases from J, with 11 bases between. Germline CDR1 and CDR2: MGHRA and YSYEKL. The CDR3 DNA is TGCGCCAGCAGCCAAGATCAGACTCGCAATAATTCACCCCTCCACTTT. As protein: CASSQDQTRNNSPLHF.

This chain connects TRBV5-1 to TRBJ2-5; 9 bases are shared with TRBD2. This CDR3 is built from 17 residues. Unmatched junction bases numbered 8, after V lost 0 bases and J lost 2 bases. Germline V gene sequence: CDR1 SGHRS, CDR2 YFSETQ. For the CDR3, the DNA is TGCGCCAGCAGCTTGGGTCAGATTAGCGGGGGACAAGAGACCCAGTACTTC. As protein: CASSLGQISGGQETQYF.

The gene calls are TRBV7-9 and TRBJ2-3; 7 bases align to TRBD2. In germline, CDR1 is SEHNR, CDR2 FQNEAQ (reference sequence). J gave up 2 bases and V 4 bases, and 6 bases lay outside the gene matches. The CDR3 sequence is 15 residues long. CDR3 DNA: TGTGCCAGCAGCTCCTTAGCGGGCACCACAGATACGCAGTATTTT. Translating gives CASSSLAGTTDTQYF.

This sequence joins TRBV28 and TRBJ1-5, with D perhaps matching TRBD1 (6 bases). Germline CDR1 MDHEN, CDR2 SYDVKM. The V gene lost 6 bases and the J gene lost 2 bases, with 17 bases spanning the gap. This CDR3 has 16 residues. This chain's CDR3 is CASSRTGSMGNQPQHF. The DNA for the CDR3 is TGTGCCAGCAGCCGCACAGGGTCCATGGGCAATCAGCCCCAGCATTTT.

The V call is TRBV3-1 (or the pseudogene TRBV3-2), the J call TRBJ2-7; no clear D gene. Trimming took off 1 base at V and 3 bases at J, with 10 bases between the two ends. CDR3 size: 14 residues. The germline CDR1 and CDR2 sequences are LGHDT and YNNKEL (reference sequence). As DNA, the CDR3 is TGTGCCAGCAGCCAAGGAAGACCAGGCTACGAGCAGTACTTC. It is translated as CASSQGRPGYEQYF.

The V call is TRBV7-2, the J call TRBJ2-1; D unclear. Per germline, CDR1 SGHTA and CDR2 FQGNSA. The V end lost 1 base, the J end lost 0 bases, and 7 bases lay between the germline ends. The CDR3 contains 15 residues. The CDR3 protein is CASSLDVSSYNEQFF. CDR3 bases: TGTGCCAGCAGCTTAGATGTTAGCTCCTACAATGAGCAGTTCTTC.

This clone ranks as large. This chain links TRBV3-1 (or the pseudogene TRBV3-2) with TRBJ2-7, with TRBD1 matching 9 bases. CDR1 LGHDT and CDR2 YNNKEL come from the germline V gene (reference sequence). The CDR3 covers 14 residues. Trimming at V came to 1 base and at J to 4 bases, leaving 2 bases not matched to a gene. The CDR3 nucleotides read TGTGCCAGCAGCCAAGGGACAGGGGTTTACGAGCAGTACTTC. Encoded protein: CASSQGTGVYEQYF.

This sequence joins TRBV4-3 and TRBJ2-4; 8 positions agree with TRBD1. Germline V lookup: CDR1 LGHNA, CDR2 YSLEER. This CDR3 contains 18 residues. V gave up 0 bases and J gave up 0 bases; unmatched junction bases: 7. The CDR3 DNA reads as TGCGCCAGCAGCCAAGAAGGGACAGGATATCTAGCCAAAAACATTCAGTACTTC. Encoded protein: CASSQEGTGYLAKNIQYF.

The gene calls are TRBV11-1 and TRBJ2-7, with 8 positions matching TRBD2. Trimming cost V 7 bases and J 4 bases; bases outside gene matches: 12. The length of the CDR3 is 15 residues. Germline assignment: CDR1 SGHAT and CDR2 FQDESV (reference sequence). The DNA for the CDR3 is TGTGCCAGCACCTCAACGGGGGGGGCCGAATACGAGCAGTACTTC. This codes for CASTSTGGAEYEQYF.

Regarding this clone: The germline gene is not matched at one end of the junction; a read error may be the cause. This rearrangement joins TRBV4-3 to TRBJ2-2; 7 nucleotides agree with TRBD1. Germline V gene lookup returns CDR1 LGHNA and CDR2 YSLEER. CDR3 length equals 14 residues. Written as DNA, the CDR3 is TGCGCCAGCAGCCAGACAGGGAACGCCGGGGAGCTGTTTTTT. Translating it yields CASSQTGNAGELFF.

The rearrangement uses TRBV6-6 and TRBJ2-7; possibly TRBD1 for D (5 bases). Per the germline V gene, CDR1 is MNHNY and CDR2 is SVGAGI (reference sequence). CDR3 size: 15 residues. Between the trimmed V and J ends, which lost 5 bases and 2 bases, there was a span of 16 bases. The CDR3 region is CASSTTESFAYEQYF. The CDR3 DNA reads TGTGCCAGCAGTACGACAGAATCCTTTGCCTACGAGCAGTACTTC.

The V call is TRBV6-1, the J call TRBJ2-1; 8 bases map to TRBD2. This CDR3 spans 16 amino acids. CDR1 is MNHNS, CDR2 SASEGT, per germline. The trim removed 2 bases at V and 4 bases at J, leaving 7 bases unmatched. CDR3 amino acids: CASSERAGTRYNEQFF. Written as DNA, the CDR3 is TGTGCCAGCAGTGAACGGGCGGGGACTAGATACAATGAGCAGTTCTTC.

In this sample, this clone turned up a few times. The genes are TRBV7-9 and TRBJ2-7; 10 bases line up with TRBD1. Trimming took 4 bases from V and 7 from J; bases not matched to a gene: 10. Per germline, CDR1 SEHNR and CDR2 FQNEAQ (reference sequence). The CDR3 extends over 15 amino acids. CDR3 region: CASSSRQGAFVEQYF. In DNA form, the CDR3 reads TGTGCCAGCAGCTCACGACAGGGGGCGTTTGTAGAGCAGTACTTC. Full variable domain (outside the CDR3, taken from reference TRBV7-9 and TRBJ2-7): DTGVSQNPRHKITKRGQNVTFRCDPISEHNRLYWYRQTLGQGPEFLTYFQNEAQLEKSRLLSDRFSAERPKGSFSTLEIQRTEQGDSAMYLCASSSRQGAFVEQYFGPGTRLTVT.

The V call is TRBV14, the J call TRBJ1-6; the D gene is possibly TRBD1 (6 bases). The germline V gene encodes CDR1 SGHDN and CDR2 FVKESK. This CDR3 is 14 amino acids long. V was pared by 6 bases and J by 4 bases, with 10 bases between. The CDR3 spells CASRDSPYNSPLHF. CDR3 sequence (DNA): TGTGCCAGCAGGGACAGCCCTTATAATTCACCCCTCCACTTT.

V is TRBV2 and J is TRBJ2-3, with 8 bases that match TRBD1. Trimming took 6 bases from V and 0 from J; bases not matched to a gene: 2. The CDR3 runs 14 residues. Germline V gene data show CDR1 as SNHLY and CDR2 as FYNNEI. Here the CDR3 reads CASSRDRSTDTQYF. The CDR3, as DNA: TGTGCCAGCAGCCGGGACAGGAGCACAGATACGCAGTATTTT.

The V gene is TRBV29-1, the J gene TRBJ2-3, with a tentative D call TRBD1 (6 bases). CDR3 length: 15 amino acids. Per the germline V gene, CDR1 is SQVTM and CDR2 is ANQGSEA. Trimming took off 7 bases at V and 0 bases at J, with 17 bases between the two ends. The CDR3 loop is CSAGSQGYSTDTQYF. The CDR3 DNA reads as TGCAGCGCTGGGTCTCAGGGGTATAGCACAGATACGCAGTATTTT.

The genes are TRBV7-3 and TRBJ2-3, with D hard to call. Germline assignment: CDR1 SGHTA and CDR2 FQGTGA. CDR3 size: 12 residues. V lost 4 bases to trimming and J lost 0 bases, with 2 bases between them. Here the CDR3 reads CASSSSTDTQYF. The CDR3 DNA follows: TGTGCCAGCAGCTCTAGCACAGATACGCAGTATTTT.

V usage is TRBV4-2 and J usage is TRBJ2-3, with D perhaps matching TRBD2 (6 bases). The germline CDR1 and CDR2 sequences are LGHNA and YNFKEQ. The V end was cut by 1 base, the J end by 1 base, with 12 bases between. This CDR3 has 16 amino acids. The CDR3, as DNA: TGTGCCAGCAGCCAAGGGGTTAGCGGTCGCACAGATACGCAGTATTTT. It translates to CASSQGVSGRTDTQYF.

V is TRBV14 and J is TRBJ2-2; D remains ambiguous. V lost 1 base to trimming and J lost 3 bases, with 9 bases between them. The CDR3 is 15 amino acids. Germline CDR1 is SGHDN and CDR2 is FVKESK. CDR3 protein: CASSQARPDTGELFF. The CDR3 DNA is TGTGCCAGCAGCCAAGCCAGGCCCGACACCGGGGAGCTGTTTTTT.

A few counts support this clone. The chain combines TRBV5-5 with TRBJ2-3, with TRBD2 identical over 10 bases. The CDR3 is made up of 17 amino acids. V trimming: 4 bases; J trimming: 0 bases; junction bases outside the gene matches: 8. Germline V gene sequence: CDR1 SGHKS, CDR2 YYEKEE (reference sequence). DNA for the CDR3: TGTGCCAGCAGCCCAGGACTAGCGGAGATTAGCACAGATACGCAGTATTTT. It encodes CASSPGLAEISTDTQYF.

V gene TRBV6-5 combines with J gene TRBJ2-7; TRBD2 matches at 11 bases. CDR3 length: 14 amino acids. Looked up from germline, CDR1 is MNHEY and CDR2 is SVGAGI. Unmatched junction bases numbered 2, after V lost 6 bases and J lost 1 base. CDR3 residues: CASRGTSGSYEQYF. As DNA, the CDR3 is TGTGCCAGCAGAGGGACTAGCGGTTCCTACGAGCAGTACTTC.

The table lists this clone with a count of one. This chain links TRBV28 with TRBJ1-5, with 8 bases matching TRBD1. With 3 bases clipped from V and 0 bases from J, the junction kept 7 bases outside the gene matches. Germline CDR1 is MDHEN and CDR2 is SYDVKM. The CDR3 has 17 amino acids. DNA of the CDR3: TGTGCCAGCAGTTTTTCCCAGGGGGCAGTTAGCAATCAGCCCCAGCATTTT. It encodes CASSFSQGAVSNQPQHF.